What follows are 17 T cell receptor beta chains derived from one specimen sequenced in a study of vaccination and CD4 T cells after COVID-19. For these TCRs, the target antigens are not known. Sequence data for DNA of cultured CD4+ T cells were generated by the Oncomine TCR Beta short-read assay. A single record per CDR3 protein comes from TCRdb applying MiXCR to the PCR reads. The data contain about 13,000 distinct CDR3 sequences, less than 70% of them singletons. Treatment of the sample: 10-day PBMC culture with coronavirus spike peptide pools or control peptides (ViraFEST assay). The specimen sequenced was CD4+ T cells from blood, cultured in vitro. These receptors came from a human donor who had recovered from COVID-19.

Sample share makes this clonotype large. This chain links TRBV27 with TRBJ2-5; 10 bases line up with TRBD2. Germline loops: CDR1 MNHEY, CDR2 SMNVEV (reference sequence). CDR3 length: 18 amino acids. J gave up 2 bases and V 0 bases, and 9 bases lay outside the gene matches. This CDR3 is CASSLSGLAGVGQETQYF. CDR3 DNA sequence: TGTGCCAGCAGTTTATCGGGGCTAGCGGGAGTGGGGCAAGAGACCCAGTACTTC.

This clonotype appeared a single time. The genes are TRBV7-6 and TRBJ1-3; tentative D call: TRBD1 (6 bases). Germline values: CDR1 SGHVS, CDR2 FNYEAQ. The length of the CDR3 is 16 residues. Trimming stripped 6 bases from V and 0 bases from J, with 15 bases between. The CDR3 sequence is CASRSTTGLSGNTIYF. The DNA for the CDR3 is TGTGCCAGCAGGTCCACGACAGGACTCTCTGGAAACACCATATATTTT.

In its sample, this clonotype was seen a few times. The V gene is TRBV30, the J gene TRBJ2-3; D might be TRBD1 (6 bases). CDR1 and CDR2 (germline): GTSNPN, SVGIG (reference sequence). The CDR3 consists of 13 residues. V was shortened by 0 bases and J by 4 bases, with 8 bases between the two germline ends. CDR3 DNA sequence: TGTGCCTGGAGTGTAGGGGGTTCAGATACGCAGTATTTT. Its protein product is CAWSVGGSDTQYF. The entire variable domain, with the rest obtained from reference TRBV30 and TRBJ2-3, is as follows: SQTIHQWPATLVQPVGSPLSLECTVEGTSNPNLYWYRQAAGRGLQLLFYSVGIGQISSEVPQNLSASRPQDRQFILSSKKLLLSDSGFYLCAWSVGGSDTQYFGPGTRLTVL.

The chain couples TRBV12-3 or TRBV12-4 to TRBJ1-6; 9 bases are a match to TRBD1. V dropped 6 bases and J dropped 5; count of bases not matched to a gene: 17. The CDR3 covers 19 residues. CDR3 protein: CASRPGTGRLVQNNSPLHF. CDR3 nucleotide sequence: TGTGCCAGCAGACCCGGGACAGGGCGATTGGTACAGAATAATTCACCCCTCCACTTT.

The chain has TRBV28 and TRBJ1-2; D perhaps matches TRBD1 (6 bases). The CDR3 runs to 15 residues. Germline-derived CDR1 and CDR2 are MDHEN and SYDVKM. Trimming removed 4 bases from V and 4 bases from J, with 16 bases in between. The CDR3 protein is CASSSWTASLYGYTF. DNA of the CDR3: TGTGCCAGCAGTTCTTGGACAGCCAGTCTCTATGGCTACACCTTC.

This CDR3 reads CATPRTGEATNTGELFF. The CDR3 bases are TGTGCCACCCCGCGGACAGGGGAAGCCACGAACACCGGGGAGCTGTTTTTT. This sequence joins TRBV7-9 and TRBJ2-2; 9 bases line up with TRBD1. V shed 10 bases, J shed 0 bases, and the junction held 12 bases outside the gene matches. The germline V gene encodes CDR1 SEHNR and CDR2 FQNEAQ (reference sequence). The CDR3 is made up of 17 amino acids.

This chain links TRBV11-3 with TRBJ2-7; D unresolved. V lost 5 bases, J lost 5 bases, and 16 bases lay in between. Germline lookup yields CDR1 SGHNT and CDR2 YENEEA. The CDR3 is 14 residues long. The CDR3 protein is CASSRRYESNEQYF. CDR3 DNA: TGTGCCAGCAGCCGCAGATACGAGTCGAACGAGCAGTACTTC.

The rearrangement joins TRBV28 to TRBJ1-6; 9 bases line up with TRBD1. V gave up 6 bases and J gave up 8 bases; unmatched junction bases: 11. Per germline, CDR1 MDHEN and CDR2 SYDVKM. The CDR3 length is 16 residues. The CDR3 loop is CASSSGGQGPHSPLHF. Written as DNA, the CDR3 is TGTGCCAGCAGCAGTGGGGGACAGGGCCCACATTCACCCCTCCACTTT.

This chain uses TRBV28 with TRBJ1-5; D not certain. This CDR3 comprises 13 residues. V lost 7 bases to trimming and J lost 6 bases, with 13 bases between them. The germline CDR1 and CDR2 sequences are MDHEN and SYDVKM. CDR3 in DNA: TGTGCCAGCAAGGGAGGGATAAGTCAGCCCCAGCATTTT. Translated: CASKGGISQPQHF.

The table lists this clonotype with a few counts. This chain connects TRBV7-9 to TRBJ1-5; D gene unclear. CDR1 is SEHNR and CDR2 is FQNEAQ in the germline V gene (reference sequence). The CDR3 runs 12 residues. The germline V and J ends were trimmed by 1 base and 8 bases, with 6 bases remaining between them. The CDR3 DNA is TGTGCCAGCAGCTTAGGGGGAGAGCCCCAGCATTTT. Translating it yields CASSLGGEPQHF.

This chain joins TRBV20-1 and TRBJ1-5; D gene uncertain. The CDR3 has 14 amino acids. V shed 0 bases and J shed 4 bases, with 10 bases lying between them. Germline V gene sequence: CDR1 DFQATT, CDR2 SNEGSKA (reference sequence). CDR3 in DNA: TGCAGTGCTAGAGAGGGCGATTTAAATCAGCCCCAGCATTTT. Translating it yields CSAREGDLNQPQHF.

For the CDR3, the DNA is TGTGCCAGCAGGGAGCAGGGGGCAGCTCAGCCCCAGCATTTT. Translation gives CASREQGAAQPQHF. The V call is TRBV28, the J call TRBJ1-5; the match to TRBD1 covers 8 bases. Trimming removed 6 bases from V and 6 bases from J; junction bases left unmatched: 7. In germline, CDR1 is MDHEN, CDR2 SYDVKM. This CDR3 is built from 14 residues.

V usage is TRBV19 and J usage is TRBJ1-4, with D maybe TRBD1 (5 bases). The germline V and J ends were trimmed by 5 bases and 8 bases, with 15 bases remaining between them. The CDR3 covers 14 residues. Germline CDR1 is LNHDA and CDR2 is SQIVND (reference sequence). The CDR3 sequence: CASSLSRDGEKLFF. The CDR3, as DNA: TGTGCCAGTAGTCTCTCCCGGGACGGAGAAAAACTGTTTTTT.

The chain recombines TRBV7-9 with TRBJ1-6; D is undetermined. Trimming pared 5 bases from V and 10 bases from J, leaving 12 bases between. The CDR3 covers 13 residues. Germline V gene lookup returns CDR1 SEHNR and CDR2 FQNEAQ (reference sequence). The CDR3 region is CASSAAVSSPLHF. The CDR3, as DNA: TGTGCCAGCAGCGCGGCCGTTTCCTCACCCCTCCACTTT. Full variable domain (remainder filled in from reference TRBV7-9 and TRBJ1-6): DTGVSQNPRHKITKRGQNVTFRCDPISEHNRLYWYRQTLGQGPEFLTYFQNEAQLEKSRLLSDRFSAERPKGSFSTLEIQRTEQGDSAMYLCASSAAVSSPLHFGNGTRLTVT.

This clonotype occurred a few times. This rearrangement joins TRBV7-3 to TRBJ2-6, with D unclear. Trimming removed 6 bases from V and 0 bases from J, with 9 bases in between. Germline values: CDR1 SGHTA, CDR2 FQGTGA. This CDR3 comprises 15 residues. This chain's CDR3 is CASSPLLSGANVLTF. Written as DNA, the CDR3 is TGTGCCAGCAGTCCACTACTCTCTGGGGCCAACGTCCTGACTTTC.

The CDR3, as DNA: TGTGCCTGGAGTGTACCCGGGTTGGGAATCTATGGCTACACCTTC. Amino acids: CAWSVPGLGIYGYTF. This sequence joins TRBV30 and TRBJ1-2; D is uncertain. The germline V gene encodes CDR1 GTSNPN and CDR2 SVGIG (reference sequence). This CDR3 spans 15 amino acids. The germline V and J ends were trimmed by 0 bases and 4 bases, with 15 bases remaining between them. Full variable domain (outside the CDR3, taken from reference TRBV30 and TRBJ1-2): SQTIHQWPATLVQPVGSPLSLECTVEGTSNPNLYWYRQAAGRGLQLLFYSVGIGQISSEVPQNLSASRPQDRQFILSSKKLLLSDSGFYLCAWSVPGLGIYGYTFGSGTRLTVV.

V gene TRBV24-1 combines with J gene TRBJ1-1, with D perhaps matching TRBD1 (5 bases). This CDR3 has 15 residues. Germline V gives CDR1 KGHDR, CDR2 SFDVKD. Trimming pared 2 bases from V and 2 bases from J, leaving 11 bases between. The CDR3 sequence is CATSDSGGLNTEAFF. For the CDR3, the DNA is TGTGCCACCAGTGATTCGGGGGGACTTAACACTGAAGCTTTCTTT.